This T cell receptor (beta chain) was identified during a study of blood T cell repertoires in COVID-19. Turning to the study itself: Collection of acute and convalescent COVID-19 samples took place in the United States, Italy and Spain. T cells, B-cell-depleted T cells, or PBMCs supplied cDNA or gDNA.

The germline V and J ends were trimmed by 5 bases and 0 bases, with 5 bases remaining between them. Germline lookup yields CDR1 GTSNPN and CDR2 SVGIG (reference sequence). CDR3 size: 12 residues. Sequencing used immunoSEQ multiplex PCR; TCRdb keeps in-frame clones, though not all of them. The sample lists under 200,000 clones; around 74% were seen once. Sequenced input: peripheral blood. The TCR was taken from an older woman with COVID-19, enrolled during active disease. The chain has TRBV30 and TRBJ1-5, with D possibly matching TRBD1 (5 bases). As DNA, the CDR3 is TGTGCCTGGGGACATAGCAATCAGCCCCAGCATTTT. Translation gives CAWGHSNQPQHF.